What follows is one T cell receptor (beta chain) and its context. This clonotype was detected only a few times. Its binding antigen is unknown. Within one base of it there is no much larger clone, and no base qualities were kept. The library was generated by 5' RACE. The sequencing machine was an Illumina HiSeq 2000. Template switching added a universal primer binding site, and the final cDNA carried a unique molecular identifier that allowed TCR cDNA molecules to be counted accurately. Specific primers in the conserved constant-segment region were used to synthesize first-strand cDNA for TCR alpha and beta chains. Each cDNA library was double barcoded, with a SMART-Mk sample barcode plus Illumina barcodes, to control for contamination. TruSeq adapter sequences and Illumina sample barcodes were added in two successive PCR steps. The Illumina HiSeq platform was used with custom primers to sequence TCR alpha and beta cDNA libraries. The original methods were these. Unique molecular identifiers were extracted from raw reads with MiGEC, and CDR3 positions were determined with MiXCR. For each individual, recombination models were inferred using an EM algorithm with the repgenHMM and IGoR tools. Shared clonotype analysis was performed with the tcR package in R, normalizing sharing by the product of cloneset sizes. To study raw recombination free of thymic and clonal selection effects, out-of-frame nonproductive sequences were analyzed. TCRdb reran the public reads through fastp at Q25 and MiXCR, keeping productive beta chains. All rows with the same CDR3 protein become a single entry with the most common DNA and genes. For this entry, the V and J calls and clone size follow TCRdb and not the study's own pipeline. The sample table holds 300,000 to 400,000 distinct CDR3 sequences, of which approximately 10% were seen once. The leading ten clones occupy more than 8% of the sample.

This sample was included in a study of identical twins (dated by TCRdb to the mid-2010s). For the study in its entirety: TCR alpha and beta repertoires from monozygotic twins, unrelated adults of various ages and cord blood were deep-sequenced to test whether fetal clonotypes persist. To rule out contamination, replicate twin experiments were performed at different times with different library preparation protocols.

Only healthy Caucasian donors were included. The study also sequenced three unrelated non-twin adults: a male aged 18 to 30, a male aged 50 to 60 and a female aged 50 to 60. Miltenyi CD45RO+ enrichment and human naive T-cell isolation kits were used to isolate memory (CD45RO+) and naive T cells from PBMC. On the study overall, not on this receptor specifically: Out-of-frame TCR alpha sequences shared between twins showed an excess of low generation-probability sequences compared with coincidental sharing between unrelated individuals. Because the same donors could not be followed over many years, conclusions were based on cross-sectional statistical analysis. Out-of-frame TCR alpha sharing in monozygotic twins was systematically underestimated by recombination models, whereas sharing between unrelated individuals was in agreement with the recombination models. Abundant cord blood beta clonotypes carried fewer insertions; young adult naive repertoires showed a weaker similar trend, while memory repertoires showed none. Excess twin sharing in beta out-of-frame sequences was weaker because fewer shared sequences lowered the signal-to-noise ratio. Zero-insertion analyses could be partly confounded by invariant T cells such as MAIT and iNKT, though diverse VJ usage argued against such confounding for most clonotypes.

The CDR3 runs 14 residues from the cysteine to the phenylalanine. The entry retains the CDR3 DNA only, 42 bases that are in frame from base 1. V ends up 6 bases short and J 5 bases short, with an unmatched junction base count of 8. CDR1 LNHNV and CDR2 YYDKDF are derived from the germline V gene (reference sequence). The V gene is TRBV15 and the J gene is TRBJ2-5, and TRBD1 matches 8 of the central bases. The receptor was derived from a woman between 50 and 59 years old in good health. The specimen was naive T cells sorted from blood. The label giving this sample's cell subset or site can be read as: cells isolated with a human naive T-cell isolation kit. At the DNA level, the sequence is TGTGCCACCAGTCGGTCAGGGGGCAGGGAGACCCAGTACTTC. The resulting protein is CATSRSGGRETQYF.